The 8 T cell receptor beta chains below come from one sample, sequenced in a study of blood T cell repertoires in COVID-19. The table came from immunoSEQ multiplex PCR; TCRdb's copy has only in-frame clones and leaves some out. Among about 230,000 clones, over 75% were seen once, and the ten largest hold 5% to 6.5%. The specimen was peripheral blood. The receptor set was obtained from a man aged 50 or older with COVID-19, enrolled during active disease.

The rearrangement joins TRBV10-3 to TRBJ1-5; 7 nucleotides agree with TRBD1. The CDR3 is 15 amino acids. Germline CDR1 is ENHRY and CDR2 is SYGVKD. The ends lost 3 bases at V and 4 bases at J; junction bases unmatched: 6. CDR3 sequence reads: CAISDYRGANQPQHF. CDR3 bases: TGTGCCATCAGTGATTACAGGGGAGCTAATCAGCCCCAGCATTTT.

The chain couples TRBV6-1 to TRBJ2-7; a weak D match, TRBD2 (5 bases). The CDR3 has 12 amino acids. V was trimmed by 1 base and J by 5 bases, leaving 6 bases between them. Germline V gene lookup returns CDR1 MNHNS and CDR2 SASEGT. This CDR3 reads CASSEVGDEQYF. Here the CDR3 DNA reads TGTGCCAGCAGTGAAGTCGGGGACGAGCAGTACTTC.

This chain links TRBV6-6 with TRBJ1-1; 7 bases fit TRBD1. CDR1 and CDR2 (germline): MNHNY, SVGAGI (reference sequence). Losses at the gene ends were 7 bases for V and 10 bases for J; bases not matched to a gene: 9. The length of the CDR3 is 12 residues. The CDR3 region has the DNA TGTGCCAGCACCAATCCCCAGGGGGGAGCTTTCTTT. It is translated as CASTNPQGGAFF.

V usage is TRBV27 and J usage is TRBJ1-5; D call uncertain. Germline V gene sequence: CDR1 MNHEY, CDR2 SMNVEV (reference sequence). The CDR3 totals 15 residues. V was cut by 6 bases and J by 6 bases, with 18 bases left in between. In DNA form, the CDR3 reads TGTGCCAGCAGCCCCCGGAGGGTCGGAAGTCAGCCCCAGCATTTT. Translated, it gives CASSPRRVGSQPQHF.

This clone came up once. The chain has TRBV27 and TRBJ1-2; D call uncertain. With 5 bases removed from V and 7 bases from J, the gap between germline ends came to 14 bases. Per germline, CDR1 MNHEY and CDR2 SMNVEV (reference sequence). This CDR3 spans 13 amino acids. The CDR3 region has the DNA TGTGCCAGCAGTCTAGGCCCCCCGGGTGGCTACACCTTC. Translated: CASSLGPPGGYTF.

Of note for this clone: Other DNA sequences in the same sample also yield this CDR3. The chain joins TRBV11-2 to TRBJ2-3; 7 nucleotides line up with TRBD2. This CDR3 contains 15 residues. Per the germline V gene, CDR1 is SGHAT and CDR2 is FQNNGV. With 2 bases clipped from V and 1 base from J, the junction kept 3 bases outside the gene matches. The CDR3 bases are TGTGCCAGCAGCTTATTGGCGGGGGGCACAGATACGCAGTATTTT. It is translated as CASSLLAGGTDTQYF.

The J gene is TRBJ2-3, the V gene TRBV6-6, with a tentative D call TRBD2 (6 bases). The germline V gene has CDR1 MNHNY and CDR2 SVGAGI (reference sequence). The CDR3 contains 15 residues. V lost 5 bases and J lost 2, with 14 bases in between. In DNA form, the CDR3 reads TGTGCCAGCAGTGTTTCACGGGGGTACACAGATACGCAGTATTTT. Amino acid sequence: CASSVSRGYTDTQYF.

This clone was detected only once. The chain uses TRBV2 and TRBJ2-5; 11 nucleotides line up with TRBD2. The CDR3 covers 18 residues. V gave up 2 bases and J gave up 1 base; unmatched junction bases: 9. CDR1 is SNHLY, CDR2 FYNNEI, per germline. CDR3 loop: CASSEWVAGGSAQETQYF. The CDR3 DNA follows: TGTGCCAGCAGTGAATGGGTAGCGGGGGGGTCCGCCCAAGAGACCCAGTACTTC.